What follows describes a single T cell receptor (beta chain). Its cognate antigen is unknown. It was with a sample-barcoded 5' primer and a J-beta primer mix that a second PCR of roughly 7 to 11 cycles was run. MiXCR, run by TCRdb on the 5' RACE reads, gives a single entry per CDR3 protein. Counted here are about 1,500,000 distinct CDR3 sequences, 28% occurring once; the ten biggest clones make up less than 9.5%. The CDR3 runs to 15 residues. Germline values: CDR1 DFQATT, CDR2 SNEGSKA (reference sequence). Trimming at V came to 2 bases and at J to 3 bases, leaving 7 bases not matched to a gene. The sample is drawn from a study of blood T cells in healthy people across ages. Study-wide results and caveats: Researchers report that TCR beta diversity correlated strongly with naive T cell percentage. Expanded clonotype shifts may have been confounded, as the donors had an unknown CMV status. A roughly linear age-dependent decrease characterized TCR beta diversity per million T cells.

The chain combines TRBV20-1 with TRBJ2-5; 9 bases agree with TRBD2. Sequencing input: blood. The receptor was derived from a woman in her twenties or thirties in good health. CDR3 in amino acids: CSARPPGLAKETQYF. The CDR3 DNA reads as TGCAGTGCTAGACCCCCCGGACTAGCGAAAGAGACCCAGTACTTC.